These T cell receptor beta chains were read from a single sample in a study of shared clonotypes between healthy human individuals. Only in-frame clones appear in the TCRdb table, and some are missing; sequencing was by immunoSEQ multiplex PCR. The profile covers a few hundred thousand clones, with around 78% appearing a single time and about 11% taken by the ten largest. The specimen was PBMCs. These receptors were taken from a woman between 40 and 55 years old in good health. Some clones in this sample may be carry-over from other donors' samples. Both conserved end residues are part of each CDR3. D genes are given only for firm matches. Only part of the rows carry a size: once, few, many, or a class if the clone is expanded.

CASSPLGQGVAGELFF TGTGCTAGCAGCCCCCTCGGACAGGGGGTTGCCGGGGAGCTGTTTTTT - TRBJ2-2 TRBD1 16 TRBV7-7
CASSPRTEGYGYTF TGTGCCAGCAGTCCCAGGACAGAAGGCTATGGCTACACCTTC - TRBJ1-2 - 14 TRBV27
CASRERGRDTQYF TGTGCCAGCAGGGAGAGAGGGAGGGATACGCAGTATTTT - TRBJ2-3 - 13 TRBV2
CASSRKGSYNEQFF TGTGCCAGCAGTCGCAAGGGTTCCTACAATGAGCAGTTCTTC - TRBJ2-1 - 14 TRBV7-2
CASSFGDWLANTGELFF TGTGCCAGCAGCTTTGGAGACTGGCTCGCGAACACCGGGGAGCTGTTTTTT once TRBJ2-2 - 17 TRBV7-9
CSVFGSLPNTGELFF TGCAGCGTTTTCGGCTCTCTTCCTAACACCGGGGAGCTGTTTTTT - TRBJ2-2 - 15 TRBV29-1
CASSARDRGHYGYTF TGTGCCAGCAGCGCCCGGGACAGGGGGCACTATGGCTACACCTTC - TRBJ1-2 TRBD1 15 TRBV7-9
CASSKGDQETQYF TGTGCCAGCAGCAAGGGAGACCAAGAGACCCAGTACTTC - TRBJ2-5 - 13 TRBV5-8
CSALRGTSTSGRPRRETQYF TGCAGCGCCTTAAGGGGGACTTCGACTAGCGGGAGACCTCGTCGTGAGACCCAGTACTTC - TRBJ2-5 TRBD2 20 TRBV29-1
CASRKGFGNTIYF TGTGCCAGCAGGAAGGGATTTGGAAACACCATATATTTT - TRBJ1-3 - 13 TRBV28
CASRTNYYEQYF TGTGCCAGCCGGACTAACTACTACGAGCAGTACTTC - TRBJ2-7 - 12 TRBV2
CASSPPGIKGDYEQYF TGTGCCAGCAGCCCCCCTGGGATAAAGGGAGACTACGAGCAGTACTTC - TRBJ2-7 - 16 TRBV7-9
CATSEGSGSHTDTQYF TGTGCCACCAGTGAGGGTAGCGGGAGCCATACAGATACGCAGTATTTT - TRBJ2-3 TRBD2 16 TRBV15
CASNSLVASYEQYF TGTGCCAGCAATTCACTAGTGGCCTCCTACGAGCAGTACTTC - TRBJ2-7 - 14 TRBV28
CASIEKNIQYF TGTGCCAGCATCGAGAAAAACATTCAGTACTTC - TRBJ2-4 - 11 TRBV9
CSPRGGRYEQYF TGCAGCCCCCGAGGGGGGCGGTACGAGCAGTACTTC - TRBJ2-7 - 12 TRBV29-1
CASSLAYTGTGGNEQFF TGTGCCAGCAGCTTAGCCTACACCGGGACAGGGGGAAATGAGCAGTTCTTC - TRBJ2-1 TRBD1 17 TRBV7-9
CASSQDHRLAGGEQYF TGCGCCAGCAGCCAAGATCACCGACTAGCGGGGGGTGAGCAGTACTTC - TRBJ2-7 TRBD2 16 TRBV4-1
CASSSLAGGSSYNEQFF TGCGCCAGCAGCTCTCTAGCGGGAGGGAGCTCCTACAATGAGCAGTTCTTC - TRBJ2-1 TRBD2 17 TRBV5-1
CASSQHGTTNEQFF TGCGCCAGCAGCCAACACGGGACTACCAATGAGCAGTTCTTC - TRBJ2-1 TRBD2 14 TRBV4-1
CASQGQGTYNEQFF TGTGCCAGTCAGGGACAGGGTACCTACAATGAGCAGTTCTTC - TRBJ2-1 TRBD1 14 TRBV19
CASSLKRREAFF TGTGCCAGCAGCTTAAAGAGAAGGGAAGCTTTCTTT - TRBJ1-1 - 12 TRBV5-8
CASSPWPRDRGYEQYF TGCGCCAGCAGCCCTTGGCCGAGGGACAGAGGCTACGAGCAGTACTTC once TRBJ2-7 TRBD1 16 TRBV4-1
CASSEGPQGRETQYF TGTGCCAGCAGTGAAGGTCCACAGGGACGAGAGACCCAGTACTTC - TRBJ2-5 - 15 TRBV6-1
CASRGTGTTNEKLFF TGCGCCAGCAGGGGAACAGGGACAACTAATGAAAAACTGTTTTTT many TRBJ1-4 - 15 TRBV10-2
CASGGGEAFF TGTGCCAGCGGGGGGGGAGAAGCTTTCTTT - TRBJ1-1 - 10 TRBV2
CASSEQGGSAGELFF TGTGCCAGCAGCGAACAGGGGGGTAGCGCCGGGGAGCTGTTTTTT - TRBJ2-2 TRBD1 15 TRBV7-9
CASSAGTAMNTEAFF TGTGCCAGCAGCGCCGGGACAGCTATGAACACTGAAGCTTTCTTT once TRBJ1-1 TRBD1 15 TRBV9
CASSQEVWETQYF TGTGCCAGCAGCCAAGAGGTTTGGGAGACCCAGTACTTC few TRBJ2-5 - 13 TRBV4-2
CASSLPGLAGGGGEETQYF TGTGCCAGCAGTCTCCCCGGACTAGCGGGAGGGGGGGGAGAAGAGACCCAGTACTTC - TRBJ2-5 TRBD2 19 TRBV28
CASSHPHQDEQFF TGCGCCAGCAGCCACCCTCACCAAGATGAGCAGTTCTTC - TRBJ2-1 - 13 TRBV5-1
CASSVEGRYGYTF TGTGCCAGCAGCGTAGAGGGACGCTATGGCTACACCTTC - TRBJ1-2 - 13 TRBV9
CASSEGLAGAPSGEQYF TGTGCCAGCAGTGAGGGACTAGCGGGAGCCCCCTCCGGAGAGCAGTACTTC - TRBJ2-7 TRBD2 17 TRBV6-1
CASSLQGTSQETQYF TGCGCCAGCAGCTTACAGGGGACTTCACAAGAGACCCAGTACTTC - TRBJ2-5 - 15 TRBV5-1
CASSMPRAGGTDTQYF TGTGCCAGTAGTATGCCCAGAGCGGGAGGCACAGATACGCAGTATTTT few TRBJ2-3 TRBD2 16 TRBV19
CASSNWDRAEAFF TGTGCCAGCAGCAATTGGGACAGGGCTGAAGCTTTCTTT few TRBJ1-1 TRBD1 13 TRBV9
CSVLAESYEQYF TGCAGCGTGTTGGCAGAATCCTACGAGCAGTACTTC - TRBJ2-7 - 12 TRBV29-1
CASSSIGTGLANEQFF TGTGCCAGCAGTTCCATTGGGACAGGATTAGCAAATGAGCAGTTCTTC - TRBJ2-1 TRBD1 16 TRBV11-2
CASSPERGSSYNEQFF TGTGCCAGCAGTCCGGAACGGGGAAGCTCCTACAATGAGCAGTTCTTC - TRBJ2-1 - 16 TRBV28
CASSVSPFGDGGRGYTF TGTGCCAGCAGCGTATCCCCCTTCGGGGACGGGGGCCGGGGCTACACCTTC - TRBJ1-2 - 17 TRBV9
CASRLQVGTRPDTQYF TGTGCCAGCAGATTACAGGTCGGGACTAGACCAGATACGCAGTATTTT - TRBJ2-3 TRBD2 16 TRBV7-2
CASNFRGSCYEQYF TGTGCCAGCAATTTTCGCGGGAGCTGCTACGAGCAGTACTTC few TRBJ2-7 TRBD2 14 TRBV6-4
CASSPRRQSTGELFF TGTGCCAGCTCACCACGCCGCCAGAGCACCGGGGAGCTGTTTTTT many TRBJ2-2 - 15 TRBV18
CASSLGGSAGYGYTF TGTGCCAGCAGCTTGGGGGGGTCGGCGGGCTATGGCTACACCTTC - TRBJ1-2 - 15 TRBV5-6
CASSLGGTGAYEQFF TGCGCCAGCAGCTTGGGTGGGACAGGGGCTTATGAGCAGTTCTTC once TRBJ2-1 TRBD1 15 TRBV5-1
CASSRGPLRHLDYTDTQYF TGTGCCAGCAGCCGAGGGCCTTTGCGGCACTTAGACTACACAGATACGCAGTATTTT - TRBJ2-3 - 19 TRBV11-2
CASSYQGQGVNEQFF TGTGCCAGCAGTTACCAGGGACAGGGGGTCAATGAGCAGTTCTTC few TRBJ2-1 TRBD1 15 TRBV6-6
CAWSVEEGSTQYF TGTGCCTGGAGTGTTGAGGAGGGGTCGACCCAGTACTTC - TRBJ2-5 - 13 TRBV30
CASSIHGGTNTEAFF TGTGCCAGTAGTATCCACGGGGGGACGAACACTGAAGCTTTCTTT - TRBJ1-1 - 15 TRBV19